This TCR beta chain was sequenced in a study of TIL therapy for anti-PD-1-resistant metastatic lung cancer. General study points: This highly selected cohort may not generalize to typical lung cancer patients.

About this clone: Its target is unknown.

Regarding time point: pre-treatment sample, taken before nivolumab and TIL therapy. Germline V gene sequence: CDR1 WNHNN, CDR2 SYGVQD (reference sequence). The V end lost 0 bases, the J end lost 3 bases, and 11 bases lay between the germline ends. The CDR3 has 15 amino acids. This was the immunoSEQ v3 assay. Profiling relied on immunoSEQ multiplex PCR, and the TCRdb table lists in-frame clones only, not all of them. The top ten hold 4.8% of the sample, which has tens of thousands of clones, 79% seen once. The chain combines TRBV10-1 with TRBJ1-1, with D unresolved. The material was blood, obtained at baseline. The receptor was isolated from a woman aged 30-79 years with non-small cell lung cancer. CDR3 protein: CASSESRVGDTEAFF. CDR3 DNA sequence: TGCGCCAGCAGTGAGTCTAGGGTTGGCGACACTGAAGCTTTCTTT.